This T cell receptor beta chain is from a study of identical twins. Worth noting for this clonotype: The antigen is unknown. Germline is not matched at one junction end, which may reflect a read error.

Broader study findings: Researchers reported weaker excess twin sharing in beta out-of-frame sequences. When twins shared out-of-frame alpha sequences, those sequences had excess low generation probability.

Germline assignment: CDR1 MGHRA and CDR2 YSYEKL. The CDR3 contains 16 residues. MiXCR, run by TCRdb on the 5' RACE reads, gives a single entry per CDR3 protein. In the table there are 1.5 million to 2 million distinct CDR3 sequences, under 35% of which are singletons. The clonotype originates from a newborn girl in good health. The rearrangement uses TRBV4-1 and TRBJ2-3, with TRBD2 identical over 7 bases. Input material: cord blood. The CDR3 spells CAGSRRLAEGTDTQYF. In DNA form, the CDR3 reads TGCGCCGGCAGCCGCCGACTAGCCGAGGGCACAGATACGCAGTATTTT.